This T cell receptor (beta chain) emerged from a study of T cell responses to AZD1222 COVID-19 vaccine (dated by TCRdb to the early 2020s). A note on the overall study: AZD1222 recipients given second doses at about 4 weeks or at about 12 weeks were pooled, since spike-specific TCR depth and breadth were not found to differ between the two schedules. A total of just over 230 trial participants underwent TCR sequencing, of whom 200 to 220 had received two doses of AZD1222 and about 25 had received two doses of the MenACWY control vaccine. Enrollment into the trials was organized by age into subgroups of 18-55, 56-69 and 70-plus years, and those subgroups contained approximately 160, 26 and 62 TCR-sequenced participants, respectively.

The time point label on this specimen signifies: baseline before first vaccination. Vaccinee samples came from UK trials COV001 and COV002, including a single-blind randomized controlled phase 2/3 trial of AZD1222 (ChAdOx1 nCoV-19) in healthy adults. For TCRbeta chain sequencing, PBMC samples were collected from trial participants at day 0 and at day 28 after the second dose. Results the study describes overall, beyond this receptor: No day 14 peak-response samples were available, so repertoires were characterized only after the peak T cell response. Spike-specific TCR breadth and depth rose significantly after two AZD1222 doses compared with day 0 and with MenACWY recipients. Conclusions about previously exposed vaccinees are limited because only five to seven AZD1222 recipients were SARS-CoV-2 seropositive at baseline. Nearly half of unique spike-specific TCRs reportedly recognized epitopes outside regions mutated in the B.1.351 and B.1.1.7 variants. Participants were mostly white British and included more females than males, and it was suggested by the authors that clonal diversity may have been underestimated. In the small 56-69-year group, the increase in depth fell short of significance, most likely because of low power. The vaccine-associated CD4 TCRs covered the entire spike protein, and the dominant responses fell in regions 160-218 and 743-854.

With respect to this clone: Its antigen target is currently unknown. No base quality values were provided; no much bigger clone lies one nucleotide off.

From the germline V gene, CDR1 is MNHEY and CDR2 is SVGEGT. The V end loses 6 bases and the J end loses 0 bases, and a stretch of 6 bases separates them. The CDR3 covers 13 residues, taking in both the cysteine and the phenylalanine. Solely the CDR3 DNA is kept, with 39 bases framed from the first base. The CDR3 regions of human TCRbeta chains were analyzed by immunosequencing. Regarding the original processing steps: Repertoire TCRs were matched against a reference library of SARS-CoV-2-specific TCRs generated with the MIRA antigen-specificity platform. Breadth meant the fraction of unique TCRs that were SARS-CoV-2-associated, whereas depth meant the fraction of total T cells that were SARS-CoV-2-associated. Each spike-specific TCR was assigned to its reactive spike region and to a CD4 or CD8 class using the MIRA data. Log10-transformed breadth and depth values were compared by one-way ANOVA with Sidak's multiple comparisons tests. The source is immuneACCESS, and TCRdb retained only in-frame sequences with V and J called. Part of the clones is not carried over; for the studies checked, unresolved V genes explain less than half of this, and the remainder is unexplained. That table gives V, J and clone size, and the DNA gave D and trimming. In all, the sample holds approximately 200,000 clones, and about 91% of those were seen once. Approximately 7.7% of the sample is taken by the ten largest.

The clonotype comes from an adult in good health. This material consisted of peripheral blood, taken on day 0 of AZD1222 vaccination. The sequence links TRBV6-2 or TRBV6-3 to TRBJ2-1; the D gene assignment is ambiguous. The DNA sequence reads TGTGCCAGCAGCCGGAGCTCCTACAATGAGCAGTTCTTC. Translated, this gives CASSRSSYNEQFF.